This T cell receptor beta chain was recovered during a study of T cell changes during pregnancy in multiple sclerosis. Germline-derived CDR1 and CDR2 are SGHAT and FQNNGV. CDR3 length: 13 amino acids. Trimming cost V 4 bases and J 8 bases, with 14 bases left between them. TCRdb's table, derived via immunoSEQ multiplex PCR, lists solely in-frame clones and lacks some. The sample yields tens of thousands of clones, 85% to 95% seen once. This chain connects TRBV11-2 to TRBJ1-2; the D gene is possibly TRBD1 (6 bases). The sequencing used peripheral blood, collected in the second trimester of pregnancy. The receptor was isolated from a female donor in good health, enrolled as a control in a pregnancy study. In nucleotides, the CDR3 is TGTGCCAGCAGCTCCAACAGGGTGCGGGGCTACACCTTC. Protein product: CASSSNRVRGYTF. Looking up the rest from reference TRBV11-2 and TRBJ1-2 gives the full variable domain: EAGVAQSPRYKIIEKRQSVAFWCNPISGHATLYWYQQILGQGPKLLIQFQNNGVVDDSQLPKDRFSAERLKGVDSTLKIQPAKLEDSAVYLCASSSNRVRGYTFGSGTRLTVV.